The clone carrying this T cell receptor beta chain occurred many times. TCRdb re-called the 5' RACE reads with MiXCR, one entry per CDR3 protein. Of about 53,000 distinct CDR3 sequences detected, approximately 6.1% appear once; the ten largest clones hold 25% to 40%. This sample is part of a study of T cells after yellow fever vaccination. On the study more broadly: The study sorted EM, EMRA, CM and Tscm memory subsets by CD3, CD45RA, CCR7 and CD95.

The CDR3 consists of 18 residues. The ends lost 6 bases at V and 3 bases at J; junction bases unmatched: 14. Overall study findings and caveats: The study re-detected most primary-vaccination clones after the booster (approximately 97% CD4, just over 85% CD8).

This specimen was PBMCs, either bulk or a sorted T-cell subset (CD4+, CD8+, memory, or dextramer-sorted; not recorded which), taken on the day of the yellow fever booster vaccination. J is TRBJ2-3 and V is TRBV12-3 or TRBV12-4; 11 positions agree with TRBD1. This sequence was found in a man aged 18-30 years who received the YFV17D yellow fever vaccine. In nucleotides, the CDR3 is TGTGCCAGCAGACCTAGGACAGGGGGCCCAAATCCTACAGATACGCAGTATTTT. Its translation is CASRPRTGGPNPTDTQYF.